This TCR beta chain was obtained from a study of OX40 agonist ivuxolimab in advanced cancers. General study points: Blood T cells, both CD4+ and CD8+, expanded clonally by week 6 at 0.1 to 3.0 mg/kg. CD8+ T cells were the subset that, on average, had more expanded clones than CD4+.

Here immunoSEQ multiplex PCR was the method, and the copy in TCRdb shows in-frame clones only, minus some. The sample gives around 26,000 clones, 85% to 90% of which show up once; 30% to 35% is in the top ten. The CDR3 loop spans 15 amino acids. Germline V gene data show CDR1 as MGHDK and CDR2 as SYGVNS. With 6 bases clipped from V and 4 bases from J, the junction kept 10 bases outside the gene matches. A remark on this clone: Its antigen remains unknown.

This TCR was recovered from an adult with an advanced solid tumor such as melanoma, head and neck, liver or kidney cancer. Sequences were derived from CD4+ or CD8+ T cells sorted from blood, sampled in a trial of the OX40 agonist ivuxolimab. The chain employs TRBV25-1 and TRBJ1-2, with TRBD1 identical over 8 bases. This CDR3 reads CASRKETGAAYGYTF. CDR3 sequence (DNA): TGTGCCAGCAGGAAAGAGACAGGGGCCGCCTATGGCTACACCTTC.